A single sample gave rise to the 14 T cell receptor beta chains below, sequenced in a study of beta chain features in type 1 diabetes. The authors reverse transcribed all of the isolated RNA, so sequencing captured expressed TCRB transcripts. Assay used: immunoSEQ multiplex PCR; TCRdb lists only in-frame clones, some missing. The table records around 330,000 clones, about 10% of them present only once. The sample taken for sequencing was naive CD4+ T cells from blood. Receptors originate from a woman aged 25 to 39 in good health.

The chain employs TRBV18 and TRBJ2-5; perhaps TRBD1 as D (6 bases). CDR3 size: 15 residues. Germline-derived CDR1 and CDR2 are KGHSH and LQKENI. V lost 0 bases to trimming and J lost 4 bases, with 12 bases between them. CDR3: CASSPPSQGGETQYF. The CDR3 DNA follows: TGTGCCAGCTCACCACCGTCACAGGGTGGAGAGACCCAGTACTTC.

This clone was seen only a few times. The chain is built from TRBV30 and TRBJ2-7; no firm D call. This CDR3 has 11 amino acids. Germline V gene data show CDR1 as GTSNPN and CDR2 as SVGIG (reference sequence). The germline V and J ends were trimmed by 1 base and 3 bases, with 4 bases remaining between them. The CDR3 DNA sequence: TGTGCCTGGAGTGGCTACTACGAGCAGTACTTC. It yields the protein CAWSGYYEQYF. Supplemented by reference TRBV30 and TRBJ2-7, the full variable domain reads SQTIHQWPATLVQPVGSPLSLECTVEGTSNPNLYWYRQAAGRGLQLLFYSVGIGQISSEVPQNLSASRPQDRQFILSSKKLLLSDSGFYLCAWSGYYEQYFGPGTRLTVT.

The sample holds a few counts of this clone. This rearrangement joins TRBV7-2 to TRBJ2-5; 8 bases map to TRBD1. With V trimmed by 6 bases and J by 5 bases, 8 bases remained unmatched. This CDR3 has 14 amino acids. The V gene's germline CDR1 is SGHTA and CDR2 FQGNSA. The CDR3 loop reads CASSRTGIGETQYF. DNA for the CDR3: TGTGCCAGCAGTAGGACAGGGATCGGGGAGACCCAGTACTTC.

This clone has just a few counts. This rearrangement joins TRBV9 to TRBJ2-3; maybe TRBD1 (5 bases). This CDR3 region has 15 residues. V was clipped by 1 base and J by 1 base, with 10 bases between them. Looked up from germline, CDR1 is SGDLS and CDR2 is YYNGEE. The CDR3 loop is CASSVTARGTDTQYF. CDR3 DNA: TGTGCCAGCAGCGTAACGGCCAGGGGCACAGATACGCAGTATTTT.

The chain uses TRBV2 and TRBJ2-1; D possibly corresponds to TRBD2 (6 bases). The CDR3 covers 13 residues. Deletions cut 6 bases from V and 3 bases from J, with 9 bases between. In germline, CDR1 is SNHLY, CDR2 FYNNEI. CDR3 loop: CASRGGVYNEQFF. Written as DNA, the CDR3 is TGTGCCAGCAGGGGGGGAGTCTACAATGAGCAGTTCTTC.

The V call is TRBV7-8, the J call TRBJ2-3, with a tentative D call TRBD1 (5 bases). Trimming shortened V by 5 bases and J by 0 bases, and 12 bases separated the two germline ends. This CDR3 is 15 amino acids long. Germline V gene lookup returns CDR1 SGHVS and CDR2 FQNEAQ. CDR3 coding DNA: TGTGCCAGCAGCAAGTTAGGGGTTAGCACAGATACGCAGTATTTT. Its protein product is CASSKLGVSTDTQYF.

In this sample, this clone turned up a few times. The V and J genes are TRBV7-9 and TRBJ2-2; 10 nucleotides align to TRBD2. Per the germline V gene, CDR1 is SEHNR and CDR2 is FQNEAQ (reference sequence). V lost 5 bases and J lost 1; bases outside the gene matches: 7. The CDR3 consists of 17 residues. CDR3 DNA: TGTGCCAGCAGCCCCGGACTAGCGGATAGGAACACCGGGGAGCTGTTTTTT. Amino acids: CASSPGLADRNTGELFF. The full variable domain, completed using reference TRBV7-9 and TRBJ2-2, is DTGVSQNPRHKITKRGQNVTFRCDPISEHNRLYWYRQTLGQGPEFLTYFQNEAQLEKSRLLSDRFSAERPKGSFSTLEIQRTEQGDSAMYLCASSPGLADRNTGELFFGEGSRLTVL.

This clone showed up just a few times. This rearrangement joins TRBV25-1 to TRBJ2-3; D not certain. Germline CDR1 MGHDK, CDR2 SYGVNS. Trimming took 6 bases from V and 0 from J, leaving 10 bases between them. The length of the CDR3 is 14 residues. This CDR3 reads CASRRTSSTDTQYF. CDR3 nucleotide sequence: TGTGCCAGCAGGCGAACCTCTAGCACAGATACGCAGTATTTT.

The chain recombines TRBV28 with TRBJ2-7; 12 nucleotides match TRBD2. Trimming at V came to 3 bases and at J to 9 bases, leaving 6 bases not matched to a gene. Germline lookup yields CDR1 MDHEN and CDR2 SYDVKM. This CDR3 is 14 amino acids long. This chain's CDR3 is CASSFGASGRAQYF. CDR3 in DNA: TGTGCCAGCAGTTTTGGTGCTAGCGGGAGGGCGCAGTACTTC.

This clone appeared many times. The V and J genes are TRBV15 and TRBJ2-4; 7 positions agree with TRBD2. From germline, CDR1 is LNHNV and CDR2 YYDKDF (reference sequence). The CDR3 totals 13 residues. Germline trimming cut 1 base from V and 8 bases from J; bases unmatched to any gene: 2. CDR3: CATSRVGRDIQYF. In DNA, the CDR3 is TGTGCCACCAGCAGAGTGGGGAGGGACATTCAGTACTTC.

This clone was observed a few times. CDR3 sequence reads: CASSSNLAGGADTQYF. In DNA, the CDR3 is TGTGCCAGCAGCTCCAATCTAGCGGGAGGAGCAGATACGCAGTATTTT. The J gene is TRBJ2-3, the V gene TRBV7-2; TRBD2 agrees at 11 bases. CDR1 and CDR2 from the germline V gene are SGHTA and FQGNSA. After removal of 4 bases from V and 4 bases from J, the junction contained 7 bases not matched to a gene. This CDR3 spans 16 amino acids.

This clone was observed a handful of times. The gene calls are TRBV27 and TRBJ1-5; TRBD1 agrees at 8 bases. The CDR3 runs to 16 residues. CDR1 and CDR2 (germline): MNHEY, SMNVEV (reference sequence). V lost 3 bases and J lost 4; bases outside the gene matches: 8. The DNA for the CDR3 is TGTGCCAGCAGTTTCTGGACAGGGTCGAGGAATCAGCCCCAGCATTTT. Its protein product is CASSFWTGSRNQPQHF.

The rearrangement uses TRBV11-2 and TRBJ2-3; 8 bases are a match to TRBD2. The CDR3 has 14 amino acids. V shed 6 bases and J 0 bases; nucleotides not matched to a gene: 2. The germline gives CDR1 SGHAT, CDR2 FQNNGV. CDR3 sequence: CASRSSGSTDTQYF. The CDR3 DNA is TGTGCCAGCAGGTCTAGCGGGAGCACAGATACGCAGTATTTT.

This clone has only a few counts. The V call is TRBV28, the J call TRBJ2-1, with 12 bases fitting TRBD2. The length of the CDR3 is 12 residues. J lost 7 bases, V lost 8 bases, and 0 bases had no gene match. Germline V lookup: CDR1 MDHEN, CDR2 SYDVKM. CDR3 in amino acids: CASGLAGNEQFF. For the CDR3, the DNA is TGTGCCAGCGGACTAGCGGGGAATGAGCAGTTCTTC.